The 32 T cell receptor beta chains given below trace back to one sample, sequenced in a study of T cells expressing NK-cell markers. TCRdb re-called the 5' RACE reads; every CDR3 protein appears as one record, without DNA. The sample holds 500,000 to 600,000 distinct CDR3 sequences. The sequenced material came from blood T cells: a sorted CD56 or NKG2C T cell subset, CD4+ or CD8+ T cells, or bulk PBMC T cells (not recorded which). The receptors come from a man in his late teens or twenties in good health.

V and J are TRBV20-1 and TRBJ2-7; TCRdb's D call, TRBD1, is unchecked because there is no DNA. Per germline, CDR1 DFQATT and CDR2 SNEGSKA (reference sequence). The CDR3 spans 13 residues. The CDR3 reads CSARSGVGNEQYF.

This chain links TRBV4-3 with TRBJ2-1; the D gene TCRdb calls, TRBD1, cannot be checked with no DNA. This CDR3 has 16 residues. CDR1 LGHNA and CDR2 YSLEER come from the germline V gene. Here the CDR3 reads CASSRAYGASYNEQFF.

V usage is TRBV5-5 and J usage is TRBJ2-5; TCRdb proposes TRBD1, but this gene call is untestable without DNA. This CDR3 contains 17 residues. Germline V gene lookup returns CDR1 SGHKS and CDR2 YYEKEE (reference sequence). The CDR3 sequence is CASSLAMAGGDQETQYF.

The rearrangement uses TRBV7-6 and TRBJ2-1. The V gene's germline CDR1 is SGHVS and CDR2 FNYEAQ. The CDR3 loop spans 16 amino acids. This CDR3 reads CASSLEGGRSYNEQFF.

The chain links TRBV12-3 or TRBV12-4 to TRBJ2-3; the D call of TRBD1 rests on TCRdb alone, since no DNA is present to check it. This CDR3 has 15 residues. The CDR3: CASSLALGGVDTQYF.

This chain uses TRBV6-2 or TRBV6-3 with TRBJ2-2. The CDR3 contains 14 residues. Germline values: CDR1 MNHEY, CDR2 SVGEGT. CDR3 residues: CASSSSRSGGELFF.

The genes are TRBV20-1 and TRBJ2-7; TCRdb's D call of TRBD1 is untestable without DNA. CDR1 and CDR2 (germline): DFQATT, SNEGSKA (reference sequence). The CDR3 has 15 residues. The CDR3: CSARASLVTSYEQYF.

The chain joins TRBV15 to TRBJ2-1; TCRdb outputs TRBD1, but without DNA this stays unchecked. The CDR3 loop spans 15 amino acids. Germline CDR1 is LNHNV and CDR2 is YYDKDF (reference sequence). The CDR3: CATSRQNRVYNEQFF.

The CDR3 reads CASSVTSTGEQFF. The chain is built from TRBV14 and TRBJ2-1. The CDR3 loop spans 13 amino acids. Germline V gene data show CDR1 as SGHDN and CDR2 as FVKESK. Drawing the rest from reference TRBV14 and TRBJ2-1, the complete variable domain is EAGVTQFPSHSVIEKGQTVTLRCDPISGHDNLYWYRRVMGKEIKFLLHFVKESKQDESGMPNNRFLAERTGGTYSTLKVQPAELEDSGVYFCASSVTSTGEQFFGPGTRLTVL.

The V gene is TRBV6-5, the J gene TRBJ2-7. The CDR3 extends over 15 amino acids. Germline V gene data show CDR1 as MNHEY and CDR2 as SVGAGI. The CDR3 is CASSYSAGDSYEQYF.

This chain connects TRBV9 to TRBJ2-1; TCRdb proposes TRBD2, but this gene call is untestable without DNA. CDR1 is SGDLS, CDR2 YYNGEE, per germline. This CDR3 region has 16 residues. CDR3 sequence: CASTHGLADEGNEQFF.

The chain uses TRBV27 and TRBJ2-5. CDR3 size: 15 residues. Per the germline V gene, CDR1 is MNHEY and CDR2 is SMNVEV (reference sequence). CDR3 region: CASRPYWGLQETQYF.

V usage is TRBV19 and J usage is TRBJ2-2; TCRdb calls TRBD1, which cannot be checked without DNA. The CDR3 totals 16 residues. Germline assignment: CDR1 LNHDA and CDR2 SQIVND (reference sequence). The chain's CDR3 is CASIPSGTGISGELFF.

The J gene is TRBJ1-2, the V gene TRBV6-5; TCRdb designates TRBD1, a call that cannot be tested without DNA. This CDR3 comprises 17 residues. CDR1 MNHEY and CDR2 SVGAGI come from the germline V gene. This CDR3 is CASSYSVDLRGESGYTF.

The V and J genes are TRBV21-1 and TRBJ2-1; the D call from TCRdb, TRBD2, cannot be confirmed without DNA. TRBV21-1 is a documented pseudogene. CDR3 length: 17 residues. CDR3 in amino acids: CASSKGSRREGLNEQFF.

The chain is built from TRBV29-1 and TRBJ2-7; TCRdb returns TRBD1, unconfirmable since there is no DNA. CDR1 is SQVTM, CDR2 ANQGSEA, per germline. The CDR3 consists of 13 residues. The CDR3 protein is CSVAHGQGYEQYF.

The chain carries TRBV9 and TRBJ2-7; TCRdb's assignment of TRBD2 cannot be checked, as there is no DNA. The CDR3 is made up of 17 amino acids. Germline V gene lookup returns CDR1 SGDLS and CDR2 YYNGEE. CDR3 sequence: CASSVDPLAGVRYEQYF.

CDR3 sequence reads: CSAKGLAGGPWETQYF. The genes are TRBV20-1 and TRBJ2-5; the TRBD2 assignment by TCRdb is unverifiable without DNA. This CDR3 has 16 residues. Germline V gene lookup returns CDR1 DFQATT and CDR2 SNEGSKA (reference sequence).

CDR3 loop: CASSLTDRGDSYEQYF. The chain uses TRBV12-3 or TRBV12-4 and TRBJ2-7; TCRdb proposes TRBD1, but this gene call is untestable without DNA. The CDR3 spans 16 residues.

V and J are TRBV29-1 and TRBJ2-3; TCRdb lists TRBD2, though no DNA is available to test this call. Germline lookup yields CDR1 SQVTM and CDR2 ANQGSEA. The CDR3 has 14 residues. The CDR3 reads CSVDSGRSTDTQYF.

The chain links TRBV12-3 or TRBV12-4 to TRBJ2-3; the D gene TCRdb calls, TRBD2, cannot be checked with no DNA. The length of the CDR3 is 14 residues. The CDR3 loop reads CASTSDSWADTQYF.

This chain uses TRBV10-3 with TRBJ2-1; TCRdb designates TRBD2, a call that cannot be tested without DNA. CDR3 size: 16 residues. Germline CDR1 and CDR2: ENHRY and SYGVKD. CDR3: CAISESKGLAGEVEFF.

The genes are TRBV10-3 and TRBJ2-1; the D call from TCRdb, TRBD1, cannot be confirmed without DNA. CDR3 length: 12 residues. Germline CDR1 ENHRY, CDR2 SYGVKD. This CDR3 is CAISLGAGNVFF.

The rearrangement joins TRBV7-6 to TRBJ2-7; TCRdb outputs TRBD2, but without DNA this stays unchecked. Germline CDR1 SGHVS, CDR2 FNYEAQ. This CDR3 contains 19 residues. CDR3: CASSLVGGRSLAGFYEQYF. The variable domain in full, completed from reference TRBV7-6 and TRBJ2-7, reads GAGVSQSPRYKVTKRGQDVALRCDPISGHVSLYWYRQALGQGPEFLTYFNYEAQQDKSGLPNDRFSAERPEGSISTLTIQRTEQRDSAMYRCASSLVGGRSLAGFYEQYFGPGTRLTVT.

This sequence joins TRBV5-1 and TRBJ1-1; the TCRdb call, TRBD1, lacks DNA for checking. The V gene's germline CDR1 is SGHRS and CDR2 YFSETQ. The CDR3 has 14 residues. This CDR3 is CASSDTGAVAEAFF.

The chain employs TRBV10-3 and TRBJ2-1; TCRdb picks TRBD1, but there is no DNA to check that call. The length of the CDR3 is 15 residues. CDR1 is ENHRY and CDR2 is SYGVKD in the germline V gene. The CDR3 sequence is CAINPGQGFYNEQFF.

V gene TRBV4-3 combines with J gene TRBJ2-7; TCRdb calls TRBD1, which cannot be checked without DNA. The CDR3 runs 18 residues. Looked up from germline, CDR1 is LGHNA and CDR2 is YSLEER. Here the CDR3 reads CASSQDSGQGGTAYEQYF.

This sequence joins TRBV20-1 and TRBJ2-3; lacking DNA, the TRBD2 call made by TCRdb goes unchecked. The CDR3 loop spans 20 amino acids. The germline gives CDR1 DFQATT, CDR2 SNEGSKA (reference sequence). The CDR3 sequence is CSARAELAGGGDLSTDTQYF.

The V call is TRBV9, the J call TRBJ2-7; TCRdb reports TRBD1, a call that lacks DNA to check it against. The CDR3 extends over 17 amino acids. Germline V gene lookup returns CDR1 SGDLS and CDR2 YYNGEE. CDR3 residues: CASSEGNPTGDFYEQYF.

The CDR3 region is CASSMRDTVTDTQYF. The chain uses TRBV19 and TRBJ2-3; TCRdb's D call of TRBD1 is untestable without DNA. The CDR3 is 15 amino acids. Germline V gene data show CDR1 as LNHDA and CDR2 as SQIVND (reference sequence).

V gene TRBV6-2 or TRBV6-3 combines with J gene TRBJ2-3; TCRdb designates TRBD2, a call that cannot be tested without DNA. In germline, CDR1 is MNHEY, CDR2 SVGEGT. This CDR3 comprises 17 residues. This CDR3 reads CASSSTGTSGIVDTQYF.

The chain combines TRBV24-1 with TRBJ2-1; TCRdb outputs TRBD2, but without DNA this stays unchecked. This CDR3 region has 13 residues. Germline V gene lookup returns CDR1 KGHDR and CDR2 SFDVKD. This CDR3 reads CATSRENYNEQFF.